This record looks at one TCR beta chain sequence and its context. This entry belongs to a study of shared clonotypes between healthy human individuals. Each subset's genomic DNA was split evenly across several immunoSEQ plates. Profiled with immunoSEQ multiplex PCR; TCRdb holds only in-frame clones, not every one. Found here are around 480,000 clones, about 75% of them singletons; the top ten hold roughly an eighth. The sequencing sample was made of PBMCs. This sequence was found in a woman between 40 and 50 years old in good health. Some clones in this sample may be carry-over from other donors' samples.

In nucleotides, the CDR3 is TGTGCCAGCAGCGAATGGGCAGGTTCCGGGAACACCATATATTTT. This gives the protein CASSEWAGSGNTIYF. This rearrangement joins TRBV11-2 to TRBJ1-3; no clear D. CDR1 is SGHAT and CDR2 is FQNNGV in the germline V gene. V lost 5 bases, J lost 7 bases, and 18 bases lay in between. This CDR3 comprises 15 residues. Full variable domain (remainder filled in from reference TRBV11-2 and TRBJ1-3): EAGVAQSPRYKIIEKRQSVAFWCNPISGHATLYWYQQILGQGPKLLIQFQNNGVVDDSQLPKDRFSAERLKGVDSTLKIQPAKLEDSAVYLCASSEWAGSGNTIYFGEGSWLTVV.